These 25 T cell receptor beta chains were sequenced from one sample in a study of T cells in localized non-small cell lung cancer. Generated by immunoSEQ multiplex PCR, the TCRdb table keeps only in-frame clones and is missing some. The table has just over 70,000 clones, roughly 90% seen once; the top ten hold around a fifth. The material sequenced was peripheral blood, taken before any cancer treatment. The receptors come from a male donor older than 55 with stage III squamous cell lung carcinoma.

The chain links TRBV11-2 to TRBJ2-5, with a tentative D call TRBD2 (6 bases). Germline V gene sequence: CDR1 SGHAT, CDR2 FQNNGV. V shed 5 bases and J shed 1 base, with 11 bases lying between them. CDR3 length: 14 amino acids. The CDR3, as DNA: TGTGCCAGCAGCAGCCTGGGGGGCCAAGAGACCCAGTACTTC. Translating gives CASSSLGGQETQYF.

The chain couples TRBV5-4 to TRBJ2-7; 9 nucleotides align to TRBD2. Germline loops: CDR1 SGHNT, CDR2 YYREEE (reference sequence). After removal of 3 bases from V and 6 bases from J, the junction contained 7 bases not matched to a gene. CDR3 length: 14 residues. The CDR3 region has the DNA TGTGCCAGCAGCTCCAGGGCGGGGGGGACCGAGCAGTACTTC. As protein: CASSSRAGGTEQYF. The full variable domain, its missing parts supplied by reference TRBV5-4 and TRBJ2-7, is ETGVTQSPTHLIKTRGQQVTLRCSSQSGHNTVSWYQQALGQGPQFIFQYYREEENGRGNFPPRFSGLQFPNYSSELNVNALELDDSALYLCASSSRAGGTEQYFGPGTRLTVT.

Remarks on this clone: The limits of the CDR3 on the DNA are not certain, so only TCRdb's listed CDR3 is given. V is TRBV4-1 and J is TRBJ2-2; the table calls TRBD2, which could not be checked here. The CDR3 length equals 19 residues, ends included. From germline, CDR1 is MGHRA and CDR2 YSYEKL. CDR3: CASSQSTLGLAVNTGELFF.

The rearrangement uses TRBV11-2 and TRBJ2-5; D may be TRBD1 (6 bases). The CDR3 has 15 amino acids. From germline, CDR1 is SGHAT and CDR2 FQNNGV. The ends were cut back, 7 bases at V and 4 bases at J, with 19 bases in the middle. This CDR3 is CASTHGNRGIETQYF. The CDR3 DNA reads as TGTGCCAGCACTCATGGGAATAGGGGGATAGAGACCCAGTACTTC. Full variable domain (outside the CDR3, taken from reference TRBV11-2 and TRBJ2-5): EAGVAQSPRYKIIEKRQSVAFWCNPISGHATLYWYQQILGQGPKLLIQFQNNGVVDDSQLPKDRFSAERLKGVDSTLKIQPAKLEDSAVYLCASTHGNRGIETQYFGPGTRLLVL.

The chain carries TRBV9 and TRBJ2-2; 7 nucleotides match TRBD1. The CDR3 length is 13 residues. Germline-derived CDR1 and CDR2 are SGDLS and YYNGEE. V was clipped by 5 bases and J by 6 bases; unmatched bases: 4. CDR3 in amino acids: CASSRQGPGELFF. The DNA of the CDR3 is TGTGCCAGCAGTCGACAGGGTCCCGGGGAGCTGTTTTTT.

This chain links TRBV27 with TRBJ1-2; tentative D call: TRBD1 (6 bases). V lost 8 bases to trimming and J lost 3 bases, with 13 bases between them. Germline CDR1 reads MNHEY; CDR2 reads SMNVEV (reference sequence). This CDR3 spans 13 amino acids. The CDR3 bases are TGTGCCAGCGGTACAGGGATCGACTATGGCTACACCTTC. It is translated as CASGTGIDYGYTF.

The V gene is TRBV5-1, the J gene TRBJ1-2, with 9 bases identical to TRBD1. The CDR3 extends over 15 amino acids. Trimming took 1 base from V and 5 from J; bases not matched to a gene: 6. Per germline, CDR1 SGHRS and CDR2 YFSETQ. This chain's CDR3 is CASSLTSGTGYGYTF. CDR3 bases: TGCGCCAGCAGCTTGACTTCAGGGACAGGGTATGGCTACACCTTC.

The chain is built from TRBV2 and TRBJ1-2; the D is unclear. This CDR3 is 12 amino acids long. Germline V gene data show CDR1 as SNHLY and CDR2 as FYNNEI. Trimming left V 6 bases short and J 13 bases short, with 18 bases between. CDR3 region: CASSTSGRAVTF. Written as DNA, the CDR3 is TGTGCCAGCAGCACCTCAGGACGTGCAGTCACCTTC.

The chain combines TRBV7-3 with TRBJ2-5; D is undetermined. V was clipped by 1 base and J by 2 bases, with 5 bases between them. The CDR3 has 13 residues. CDR1 and CDR2 (germline): SGHTA, FQGTGA. In DNA form, the CDR3 reads TGTGCCAGCAGCTTAATGCAGCAAGAGACCCAGTACTTC. As protein: CASSLMQQETQYF.

This chain links TRBV9 with TRBJ2-1; weak D call: TRBD2 (5 bases). CDR3 length: 12 residues. Germline V CDR1 and CDR2: SGDLS, YYNGEE. Trimming shortened V by 3 bases and J by 11 bases, and 12 bases separated the two germline ends. In nucleotides, the CDR3 is TGTGCCAGCAGCGCCGTGGGGAGCAAGCAGTTCTTC. Translating it yields CASSAVGSKQFF.

This chain connects TRBV5-1 to TRBJ1-2, with a tentative D call TRBD1 (6 bases). Germline V CDR1 and CDR2: SGHRS, YFSETQ. V dropped 0 bases and J dropped 8 bases, with 17 bases sitting between them. This CDR3 comprises 15 residues. The CDR3 DNA reads as TGCGCCAGCAGCTTGGAATCAGGGGCGCGACTCGGCTACACCTTC. Residues: CASSLESGARLGYTF. Supplemented by reference TRBV5-1 and TRBJ1-2, the full variable domain reads KAGVTQTPRYLIKTRGQQVTLSCSPISGHRSVSWYQQTPGQGLQFLFEYFSETQRNKGNFPGRFSGRQFSNSRSEMNVSTLELGDSALYLCASSLESGARLGYTFGSGTRLTVV.

The chain has TRBV7-5 and TRBJ2-7. TRBV7-5 is tagged as a pseudogene. CDR3 length: 12 amino acids. For the CDR3, the DNA is TGTGCCAGAAGCTCCAATGTCTACGAGCAGTACGTC. Residues: CARSSNVYEQYV.

The gene calls are TRBV6-4 and TRBJ1-1; 8 bases are shared with TRBD1. Losses at the gene ends were 6 bases for V and 1 base for J; bases not matched to a gene: 4. CDR3 size: 14 residues. Germline V gene data show CDR1 as MRHNA and CDR2 as SNTAGT. Here the CDR3 DNA reads TGTGCCAGCAGGGACAGGGCATCGAACACTGAAGCTTTCTTT. Its translation is CASRDRASNTEAFF.

The chain is built from TRBV4-3 and TRBJ2-5; D perhaps matches TRBD2 (5 bases). The CDR3 covers 12 residues. Germline lookup yields CDR1 LGHNA and CDR2 YSLEER. Trimming left V 0 bases short and J 9 bases short, with 8 bases between. This chain's CDR3 is CASSQDHGAQYF. The CDR3 DNA sequence: TGCGCCAGCAGCCAAGATCACGGGGCCCAGTACTTC.

The genes are TRBV7-3 and TRBJ1-1; no clear D. Trimming pared 5 bases from V and 0 bases from J, leaving 10 bases between. The CDR3 loop spans 14 amino acids. Germline assignment: CDR1 SGHTA and CDR2 FQGTGA. The CDR3 bases are TGTGCCAGCAGCCCTGGATCGATGAACACTGAAGCTTTCTTT. It codes for CASSPGSMNTEAFF.

The V gene is TRBV14, the J gene TRBJ2-2, with TRBD1 as a possible D gene (6 bases). Germline V gene lookup returns CDR1 SGHDN and CDR2 FVKESK. The germline V and J ends were trimmed by 4 bases and 5 bases, with 14 bases remaining between them. This CDR3 is 15 amino acids long. Written as DNA, the CDR3 is TGTGCCAGCAGCCCCGAGGCAGGGGTAACCGGGGAGCTGTTTTTT. Amino acid sequence: CASSPEAGVTGELFF.

The J gene is TRBJ2-1, the V gene TRBV18; no clear D gene. Germline V gene lookup returns CDR1 KGHSH and CDR2 LQKENI. With 5 bases removed from V and 10 bases from J, the gap between germline ends came to 9 bases. This CDR3 is built from 11 residues. In DNA, the CDR3 is TGTGCCAGCTCAAGCAGCCGGGAGCAGTTCTTC. Its translation: CASSSSREQFF. Filled out from reference TRBV18 and TRBJ2-1, the complete variable domain reads NAGVMQNPRHLVRRRGQEARLRCSPMKGHSHVYWYRQLPEEGLKFMVYLQKENIIDESGMPKERFSAEFPKEGPSILRIQQVVRGDSAAYFCASSSSREQFFGPGTRLTVL.

V and J are TRBV6-6 and TRBJ1-2; D unclear. Deletions cut 2 bases from V and 6 bases from J, with 13 bases between. Germline loops: CDR1 MNHNY, CDR2 SVGAGI (reference sequence). The CDR3 contains 14 residues. DNA for the CDR3: TGTGCCAGCAGTTACCTCGACAATCCCCATGGCTACACCTTC. It yields the protein CASSYLDNPHGYTF.

The chain combines TRBV19 with TRBJ1-3, with no clear D. This CDR3 comprises 16 residues. Germline values: CDR1 LNHDA, CDR2 SQIVND (reference sequence). V was shortened by 4 bases and J by 3 bases, with 16 bases between the two germline ends. The CDR3 DNA follows: TGTGCCAGTAGTACCATCAACCTCAGGAATGGAAACACCATATATTTT. Translating gives CASSTINLRNGNTIYF.

This clone occurred a few times. The gene calls are TRBV5-1 and TRBJ2-5; TRBD1 agrees at 8 bases. Germline V gene sequence: CDR1 SGHRS, CDR2 YFSETQ. CDR3 length: 16 residues. Trimming at V came to 3 bases and at J to 6 bases, leaving 13 bases not matched to a gene. CDR3 sequence (DNA): TGCGCCAGCAGCTCCGGCGACAGGGGCGGATTTCAGACCCAGTACTTC. Residues: CASSSGDRGGFQTQYF.

CDR3 residues: CASSLFGQGYYGYTF. In nucleotides, the CDR3 is TGTGCCAGCAGTTTATTCGGACAGGGTTACTATGGCTACACCTTC. The genes are TRBV28 and TRBJ1-2, with 8 bases identical to TRBD1. Germline CDR1 is MDHEN and CDR2 is SYDVKM. The CDR3 extends over 15 amino acids. V lost 1 base to trimming and J lost 3 bases; unmatched junction nucleotides: 4.

This clone was recorded once. The chain couples TRBV18 to TRBJ1-6; D is uncertain. Germline-derived CDR1 and CDR2 are KGHSH and LQKENI. The CDR3 has 15 residues. Trimming cost V 3 bases and J 6 bases, with 12 bases left between them. This chain's CDR3 is CASSPRVGSNSPLHF. DNA for the CDR3: TGTGCCAGCTCACCGAGGGTGGGGAGTAATTCACCCCTCCACTTT.

This clone was detected a few times. V usage is TRBV11-2 and J usage is TRBJ1-2; 9 positions match TRBD1. There are 16 residues in the CDR3. Trimming took 3 bases from V and 8 from J; bases not matched to a gene: 13. The germline CDR1 and CDR2 sequences are SGHAT and FQNNGV. CDR3 loop: CASSFLTRGQGEGYTF. The CDR3 coding sequence is TGTGCCAGCAGCTTCCTGACCAGGGGACAGGGAGAAGGCTACACCTTC. Based on the CDR3 plus reference TRBV11-2 and TRBJ1-2, the full variable domain is EAGVAQSPRYKIIEKRQSVAFWCNPISGHATLYWYQQILGQGPKLLIQFQNNGVVDDSQLPKDRFSAERLKGVDSTLKIQPAKLEDSAVYLCASSFLTRGQGEGYTFGSGTRLTVV.

The CDR3 coding sequence is TGTGCCAGCAGCTTTACAGGGGTGGAGACCCAGTACTTC. Translated: CASSFTGVETQYF. The chain links TRBV7-2 to TRBJ2-5; 7 nucleotides agree with TRBD1. The J segment lost 5 bases and the V segment lost 3 bases, leaving 3 bases of the junction unmatched. This CDR3 has 13 residues. CDR1 is SGHTA, CDR2 FQGNSA, per germline.

The genes are TRBV7-2 and TRBJ1-4, with 7 bases fitting TRBD1. Trimming took 6 bases from V and 8 from J; bases not matched to a gene: 6. CDR1 and CDR2 from the germline V gene are SGHTA and FQGNSA. This CDR3 region has 13 residues. CDR3 DNA sequence: TGTGCCAGCAGGGCCGGACAGGAAGAAAAACTGTTTTTT. Protein product: CASRAGQEEKLFF. Using reference TRBV7-2 and TRBJ1-4 for the parts outside the CDR3, the full variable domain is GAGVSQSPSNKVTEKGKDVELRCDPISGHTALYWYRQSLGQGLEFLIYFQGNSAPDKSGLPSDRFSAERTGGSVSTLTIQRTQQEDSAVYLCASRAGQEEKLFFGSGTQLSVL.